Presented here are 22 T cell receptor beta chains from one specimen sequenced in a study of T cell responses to AZD1222 COVID-19 vaccine. Here immunoSEQ multiplex PCR was the method, and the copy in TCRdb shows in-frame clones only, minus some. The data contain more than 100,000 clones, approximately 90% of them seen just once; the ten biggest clones take up approximately 1.5%. Specimen: peripheral blood, collected on day 0 of AZD1222 vaccination. Receptors originate from an adult in good health.

This sequence joins TRBV11-3 and TRBJ1-1, with D possibly being TRBD1 (5 bases). Deletions cut 5 bases from V and 0 bases from J, with 10 bases between. Germline CDR1 SGHNT, CDR2 YENEEA. The CDR3 has 14 residues. The CDR3 nucleotides are TGTGCCAGCAGCGGAGGGGCGGTGAACACTGAAGCTTTCTTT. It encodes CASSGGAVNTEAFF.

This sequence joins TRBV5-6 and TRBJ2-2; 8 nucleotides align to TRBD2. Germline V lookup: CDR1 SGHDT, CDR2 YYEEEE. J lost 7 bases, V lost 4 bases, and 6 bases had no gene match. CDR3 length: 14 residues. CDR3 nucleotide sequence: TGTGCCAGCAGCCCCGGGACTAGTAACGGGGAGCTGTTTTTT. Its translation is CASSPGTSNGELFF.

V usage is TRBV19 and J usage is TRBJ2-1; 10 nucleotides align to TRBD1. The V gene end was trimmed by 9 bases and the J gene end by 7 bases; junction bases not matched to a gene: 12. Germline values: CDR1 LNHDA, CDR2 SQIVND (reference sequence). The CDR3 spans 15 residues. CDR3: CASAGGTGVGNEQFF. The CDR3 bases are TGTGCCAGCGCCGGGGGGACAGGGGTTGGTAATGAGCAGTTCTTC.

This chain joins TRBV6-2 or TRBV6-3 and TRBJ2-7; 8 bases match TRBD2. Germline V gene lookup returns CDR1 MNHEY and CDR2 SVGEGT. The V segment lost 0 bases and the J segment 6 bases; nucleotides outside the gene matches: 10. The CDR3 runs to 16 residues. CDR3 sequence reads: CASSYSRGGRTTEQYV. The CDR3 DNA is TGTGCCAGCAGTTACTCGAGAGGCGGGAGGACTACCGAGCAGTACGTC.

This clone was observed once. CDR3 DNA sequence: TGTGCCAGCAGCCAAGAAGCCTACACCGGGGAGCTGTTTTTT. As protein: CASSQEAYTGELFF. The chain joins TRBV14 to TRBJ2-2, with D uncertain. Trimming pared 0 bases from V and 3 bases from J, leaving 5 bases between. This CDR3 is built from 14 residues. The germline CDR1 and CDR2 sequences are SGHDN and FVKESK.

This clone appeared once. Germline is not matched at one junction end, which may reflect a read error. The chain employs TRBV7-9 and TRBJ1-1; D might be TRBD1 (5 bases). CDR1 and CDR2 from the germline V gene are SEHNR and FQNEAQ (reference sequence). This CDR3 contains 13 residues. CDR3 sequence reads: CASSLEAGTEAFF. CDR3 nucleotides: TGTGCCAGCAGTTTAGAAGCAGGGACTGAAGCTTTCTTT.

CDR3 sequence: CASSSPLAGSGQYF. DNA for the CDR3: TGTGCCAGCAGCTCCCCGCTAGCGGGAAGCGGGCAGTATTTT. The chain has TRBV7-9 and TRBJ2-3; TRBD2 matches 9 bases. Germline V lookup: CDR1 SEHNR, CDR2 FQNEAQ (reference sequence). The CDR3 totals 14 residues. Germline trimming cut 4 bases from V and 11 bases from J; bases unmatched to any gene: 10.

This clone was observed once. The rearrangement links TRBV9 to TRBJ2-5; 9 bases agree with TRBD1. The CDR3 is 14 amino acids. The germline CDR1 and CDR2 sequences are SGDLS and YYNGEE. Unmatched junction bases numbered 5, after V lost 3 bases and J lost 5 bases. CDR3 in DNA: TGTGCCAGCAGCGCACAGGGGGCTTGGGAGACCCAGTACTTC. It translates to CASSAQGAWETQYF.

The chain uses TRBV6-2 or TRBV6-3 and TRBJ1-5, with D perhaps TRBD1 (6 bases). From germline, CDR1 is MNHEY and CDR2 SVGEGT. The CDR3 length is 15 residues. The V gene lost 6 bases and the J gene lost 4 bases, with 16 bases spanning the gap. The CDR3 DNA is TGTGCCAGCAGCTCGGGACAAACGCTGAATCAGCCCCAGCATTTT. Protein sequence: CASSSGQTLNQPQHF.

Here the CDR3 DNA reads TGTGCCAGCAGCTTGGCGACAGGGGGGGAGTATGGCTACACCTTC. Its protein product is CASSLATGGEYGYTF. The rearrangement uses TRBV5-5 and TRBJ1-2; TRBD1 matches 9 bases. Trimming at V came to 0 bases and at J to 5 bases, leaving 5 bases not matched to a gene. Looked up from germline, CDR1 is SGHKS and CDR2 is YYEKEE (reference sequence). The CDR3 spans 15 residues.

The chain employs TRBV5-1 and TRBJ2-1; 15 positions match TRBD2. The CDR3 sequence is 16 residues long. V lost 4 bases, J lost 7 bases, and 6 bases stayed unmatched. CDR1 is SGHRS, CDR2 YFSETQ, per germline. The CDR3 coding sequence is TGCGCCAGCAGCCAAGGACTAGCGGGGGGGCAAAATGAGCAGTTCTTC. Its translation is CASSQGLAGGQNEQFF.

The genes are TRBV10-3 and TRBJ1-2; the match to TRBD1 covers 7 bases. CDR3 length: 20 residues. V shed 0 bases and J 2 bases; nucleotides not matched to a gene: 18. CDR1 ENHRY and CDR2 SYGVKD come from the germline V gene. CDR3: CAISESALSDLKGQNYGYTF. CDR3 DNA sequence: TGTGCCATCAGTGAGTCGGCCCTATCCGACCTAAAGGGACAGAACTATGGCTACACCTTC.

This clone was detected only once. The chain joins TRBV6-6 to TRBJ1-4; D possibly corresponds to TRBD1 (5 bases). Trimming stripped 4 bases from V and 8 bases from J, with 14 bases between. CDR1 MNHNY and CDR2 SVGAGI come from the germline V gene (reference sequence). The CDR3 is made up of 14 amino acids. The CDR3, as DNA: TGTGCCAGCAGTTCTCCCGGGACGGTAGAAAAACTGTTTTTT. It codes for CASSSPGTVEKLFF.

CDR3 sequence (DNA): TGTGCCAGCAGTTCTCCTACTAGCTTCGAGCAGTACGTC. Its protein is CASSSPTSFEQYV. The rearrangement links TRBV7-9 to TRBJ2-7; possible D gene TRBD2, 6 bases. The CDR3 contains 13 residues. The V end lost 6 bases, the J end lost 6 bases, and 15 bases lay between the germline ends. CDR1 is SEHNR, CDR2 FQNEAQ, per germline (reference sequence).

This chain connects TRBV3-1 (or the pseudogene TRBV3-2) to TRBJ2-5, with 8 bases lining up with TRBD2. V trimming: 6 bases; J trimming: 5 bases; junction bases outside the gene matches: 14. Germline lookup yields CDR1 LGHDT and CDR2 YNNKEL (reference sequence). The CDR3 sequence is 16 residues long. CDR3 nucleotide sequence: TGTGCCAGCAGTGATGGACTAGCCACGGCTTGGGAGACCCAGTACTTC. It translates to CASSDGLATAWETQYF.

The CDR3 DNA is TGTGCCAGCAGTTTCACAGGAGGGCTTGAAAAACTGTTTTTT. It codes for CASSFTGGLEKLFF. V gene TRBV6-5 combines with J gene TRBJ1-4; TRBD1 might be the D (5 bases). The CDR3 covers 14 residues. Trimming took off 4 bases at V and 7 bases at J, with 13 bases between the two ends. CDR1 and CDR2 from the germline V gene are MNHEY and SVGAGI.

The chain recombines TRBV14 with TRBJ2-7; either TRBD1 or TRBD2 may supply D (6 bases each). CDR3 length: 15 residues. Trimming stripped 4 bases from V and 1 base from J, with 14 bases between. Germline V gene data show CDR1 as SGHDN and CDR2 as FVKESK. CDR3 protein: CASSPLTGTSYEQYF. The CDR3 bases are TGTGCCAGCAGCCCCCTTACAGGGACTTCCTACGAGCAGTACTTC. The full variable domain, its missing parts supplied by reference TRBV14 and TRBJ2-7, is EAGVTQFPSHSVIEKGQTVTLRCDPISGHDNLYWYRRVMGKEIKFLLHFVKESKQDESGMPNNRFLAERTGGTYSTLKVQPAELEDSGVYFCASSPLTGTSYEQYFGPGTRLTVT.

This chain uses TRBV7-9 with TRBJ1-5; D gene ambiguous. The V end was cut by 1 base, the J end by 4 bases, with 8 bases between. Germline CDR1 reads SEHNR; CDR2 reads FQNEAQ (reference sequence). The CDR3 is 14 residues long. In nucleotides, the CDR3 is TGTGCCAGCAGCTTAGTTGGGCGAAATCAGCCCCAGCATTTT. Protein: CASSLVGRNQPQHF.

The DNA for the CDR3 is TGTGCCAGCAGCTTACCAAGGTTTCCAGAGACCCAGTACTTC. Its protein product is CASSLPRFPETQYF. V and J are TRBV7-2 and TRBJ2-5; no definite D call. CDR1 is SGHTA, CDR2 FQGNSA, per germline. The CDR3 totals 14 residues. Between the trimmed V and J ends, which lost 2 bases and 4 bases, there was a span of 11 bases.

In this sample, this clone turned up a few times. The gene calls are TRBV5-1 and TRBJ2-1; TRBD1 matches at 11 bases. Germline V gene data show CDR1 as SGHRS and CDR2 as YFSETQ. The J segment lost 5 bases and the V segment lost 4 bases, leaving 17 bases of the junction unmatched. The CDR3 is 19 amino acids. The CDR3 loop reads CASSREGQGVLVRNNEQFF. In nucleotides, the CDR3 is TGCGCCAGCAGCCGAGAGGGACAGGGGGTCCTCGTTCGAAACAATGAGCAGTTCTTC.

In DNA form, the CDR3 reads TGTGCCAGCATGGGGGGCGGGAATCAGCCCCAGCATTTT. It is translated as CASMGGGNQPQHF. This chain connects TRBV5-8 to TRBJ1-5; D is perhaps TRBD1 (6 bases). The CDR3 runs to 13 residues. Germline V CDR1 and CDR2: SGHTS, YDEGEE. V gave up 6 bases and J gave up 4 bases, with 11 bases separating them.

V gene TRBV4-3 combines with J gene TRBJ2-3; D gene ambiguous. The CDR3 totals 14 residues. Trimming shortened V by 0 bases and J by 6 bases, and 10 bases separated the two germline ends. CDR1 LGHNA and CDR2 YSLEER come from the germline V gene. In nucleotides, the CDR3 is TGCGCCAGCAGCCAAGATTTCATCCGGGATACGCAGTATTTT. It specifies CASSQDFIRDTQYF.